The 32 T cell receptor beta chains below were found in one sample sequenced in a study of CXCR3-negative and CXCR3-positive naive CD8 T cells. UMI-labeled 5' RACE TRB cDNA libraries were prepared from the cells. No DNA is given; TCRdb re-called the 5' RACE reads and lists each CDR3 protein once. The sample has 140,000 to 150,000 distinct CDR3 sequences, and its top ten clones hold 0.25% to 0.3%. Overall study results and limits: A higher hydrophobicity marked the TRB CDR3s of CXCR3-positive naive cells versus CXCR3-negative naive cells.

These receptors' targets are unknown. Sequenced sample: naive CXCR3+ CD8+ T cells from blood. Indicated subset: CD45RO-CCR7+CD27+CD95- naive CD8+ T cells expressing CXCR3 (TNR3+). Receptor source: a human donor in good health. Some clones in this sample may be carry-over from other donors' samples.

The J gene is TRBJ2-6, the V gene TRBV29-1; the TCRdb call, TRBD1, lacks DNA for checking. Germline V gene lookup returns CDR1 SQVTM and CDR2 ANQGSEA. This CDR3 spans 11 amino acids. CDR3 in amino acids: CSAHARGVLTF.

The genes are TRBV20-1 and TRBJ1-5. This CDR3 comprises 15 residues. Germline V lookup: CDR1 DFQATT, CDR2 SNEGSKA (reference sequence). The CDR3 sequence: CSASPSPGSAQPQHF.

The CDR3 sequence: CSVDFHDYGYTF. V gene TRBV29-1 combines with J gene TRBJ1-2. This CDR3 has 12 residues. CDR1 and CDR2 (germline): SQVTM, ANQGSEA.

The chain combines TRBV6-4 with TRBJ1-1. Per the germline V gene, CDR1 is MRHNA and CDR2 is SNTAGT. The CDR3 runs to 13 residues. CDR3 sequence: CASRGTDYTEAFF.

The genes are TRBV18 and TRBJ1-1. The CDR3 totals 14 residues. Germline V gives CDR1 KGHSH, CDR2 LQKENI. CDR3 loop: CASSSGTRNTEAFF.

The CDR3 here is CASSTGANQPQHF. The V and J genes are TRBV18 and TRBJ1-5; TCRdb's assignment of TRBD1 cannot be checked, as there is no DNA. The CDR3 sequence is 13 residues long. Looked up from germline, CDR1 is KGHSH and CDR2 is LQKENI.

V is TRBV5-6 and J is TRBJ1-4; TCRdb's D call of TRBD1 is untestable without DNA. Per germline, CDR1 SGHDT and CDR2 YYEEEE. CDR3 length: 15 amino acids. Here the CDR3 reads CASSFLGQGDEKLFF.

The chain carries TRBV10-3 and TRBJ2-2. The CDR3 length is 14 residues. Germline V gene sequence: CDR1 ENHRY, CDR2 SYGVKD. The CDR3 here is CAISESWDTGELFF.

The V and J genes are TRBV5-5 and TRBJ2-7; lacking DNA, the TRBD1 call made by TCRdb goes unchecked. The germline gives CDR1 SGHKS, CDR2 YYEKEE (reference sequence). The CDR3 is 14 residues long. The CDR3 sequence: CASSLEGRGLEQYF.

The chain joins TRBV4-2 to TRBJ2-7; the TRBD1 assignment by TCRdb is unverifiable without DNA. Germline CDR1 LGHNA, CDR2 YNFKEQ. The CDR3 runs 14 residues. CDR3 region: CASSQDGPGYEQYF.

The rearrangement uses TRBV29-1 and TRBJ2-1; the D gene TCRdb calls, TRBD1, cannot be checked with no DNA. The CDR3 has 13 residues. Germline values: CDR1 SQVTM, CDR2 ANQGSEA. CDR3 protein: CSVELSGYNEQFF.

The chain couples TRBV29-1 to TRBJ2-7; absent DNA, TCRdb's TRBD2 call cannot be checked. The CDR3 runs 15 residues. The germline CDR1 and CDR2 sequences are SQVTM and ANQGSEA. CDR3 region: CSVEDLGGLVYEQYF.

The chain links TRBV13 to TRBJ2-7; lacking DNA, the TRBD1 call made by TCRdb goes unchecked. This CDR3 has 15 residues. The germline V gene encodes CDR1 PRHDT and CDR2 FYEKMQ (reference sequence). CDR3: CASSLIIDSPREQYF.

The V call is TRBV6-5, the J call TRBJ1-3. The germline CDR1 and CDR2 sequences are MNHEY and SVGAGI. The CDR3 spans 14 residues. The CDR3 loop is CASNPSGGGNTIYF.

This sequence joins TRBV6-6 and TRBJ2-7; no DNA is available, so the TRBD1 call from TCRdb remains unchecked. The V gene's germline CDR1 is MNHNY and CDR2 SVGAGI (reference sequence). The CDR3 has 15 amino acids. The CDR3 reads CASSYSDSDAYEQYF.

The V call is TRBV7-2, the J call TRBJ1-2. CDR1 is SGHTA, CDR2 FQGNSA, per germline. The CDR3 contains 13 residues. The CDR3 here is CASSFFVNYGYTF. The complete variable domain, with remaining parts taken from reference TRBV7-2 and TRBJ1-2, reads GAGVSQSPSNKVTEKGKDVELRCDPISGHTALYWYRQSLGQGLEFLIYFQGNSAPDKSGLPSDRFSAERTGGSVSTLTIQRTQQEDSAVYLCASSFFVNYGYTFGSGTRLTVV.

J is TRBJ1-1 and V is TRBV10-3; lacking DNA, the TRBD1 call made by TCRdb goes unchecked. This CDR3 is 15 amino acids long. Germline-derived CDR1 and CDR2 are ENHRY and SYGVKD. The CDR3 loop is CAISPGQGMNTEAFF.

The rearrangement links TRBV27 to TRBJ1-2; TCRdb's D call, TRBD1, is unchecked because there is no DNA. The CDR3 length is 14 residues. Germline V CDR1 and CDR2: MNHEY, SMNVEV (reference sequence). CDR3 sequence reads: CASRLTGVNYGYTF.

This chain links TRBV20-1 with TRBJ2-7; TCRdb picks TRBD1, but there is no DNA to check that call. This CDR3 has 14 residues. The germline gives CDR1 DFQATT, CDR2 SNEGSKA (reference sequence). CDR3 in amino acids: CSARAGGRDYEQYF.

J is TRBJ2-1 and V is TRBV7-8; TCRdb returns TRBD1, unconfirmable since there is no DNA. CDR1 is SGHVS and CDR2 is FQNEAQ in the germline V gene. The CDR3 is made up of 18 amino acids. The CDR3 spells CASSLAVMYRDRVNEQFF.

The CDR3 sequence: CASSLDWRNRQETQYF. The chain uses TRBV28 and TRBJ2-5. This CDR3 has 16 amino acids. Per the germline V gene, CDR1 is MDHEN and CDR2 is SYDVKM.

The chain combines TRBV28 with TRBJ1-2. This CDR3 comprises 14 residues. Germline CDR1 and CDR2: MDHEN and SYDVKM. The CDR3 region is CASSLLQESGGYTF.

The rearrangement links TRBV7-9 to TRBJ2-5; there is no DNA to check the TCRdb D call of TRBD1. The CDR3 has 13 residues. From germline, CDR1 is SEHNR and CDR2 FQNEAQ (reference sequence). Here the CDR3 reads CASSPPGGQTQYF.

The chain's CDR3 is CASSRDKRGYNEQFF. This chain uses TRBV9 with TRBJ2-1; TCRdb indicates TRBD2, and absent DNA this call remains unverified. The length of the CDR3 is 15 residues. Germline values: CDR1 SGDLS, CDR2 YYNGEE. Looking up the rest from reference TRBV9 and TRBJ2-1 gives the full variable domain: DSGVTQTPKHLITATGQRVTLRCSPRSGDLSVYWYQQSLDQGLQFLIQYYNGEERAKGNILERFSAQQFPDLHSELNLSSLELGDSALYFCASSRDKRGYNEQFFGPGTRLTVL.

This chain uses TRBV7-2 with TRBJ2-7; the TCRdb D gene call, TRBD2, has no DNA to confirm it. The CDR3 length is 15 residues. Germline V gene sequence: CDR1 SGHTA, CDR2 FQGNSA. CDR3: CASSLVNGELYEQYF.

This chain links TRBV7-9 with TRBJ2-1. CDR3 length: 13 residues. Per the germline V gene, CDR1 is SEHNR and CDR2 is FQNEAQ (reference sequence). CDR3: CASSLPSYNEQFF.

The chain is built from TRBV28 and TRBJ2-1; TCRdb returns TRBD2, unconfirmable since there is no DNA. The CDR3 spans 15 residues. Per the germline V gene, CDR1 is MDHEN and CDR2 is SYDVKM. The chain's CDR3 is CASRKREDSYNEQFF.

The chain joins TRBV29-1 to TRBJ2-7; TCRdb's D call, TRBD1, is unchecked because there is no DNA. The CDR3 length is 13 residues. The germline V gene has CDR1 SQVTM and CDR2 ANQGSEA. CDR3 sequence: CSVEEGSGVEQYF.

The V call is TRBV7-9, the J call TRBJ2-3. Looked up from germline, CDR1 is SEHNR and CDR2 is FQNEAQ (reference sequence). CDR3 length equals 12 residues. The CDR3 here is CASLLSTDTQYF. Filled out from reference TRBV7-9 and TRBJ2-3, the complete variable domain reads DTGVSQNPRHKITKRGQNVTFRCDPISEHNRLYWYRQTLGQGPEFLTYFQNEAQLEKSRLLSDRFSAERPKGSFSTLEIQRTEQGDSAMYLCASLLSTDTQYFGPGTRLTVL.

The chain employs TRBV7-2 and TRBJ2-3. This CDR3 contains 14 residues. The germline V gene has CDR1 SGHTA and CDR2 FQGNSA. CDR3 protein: CASSYLTTTDTQYF.

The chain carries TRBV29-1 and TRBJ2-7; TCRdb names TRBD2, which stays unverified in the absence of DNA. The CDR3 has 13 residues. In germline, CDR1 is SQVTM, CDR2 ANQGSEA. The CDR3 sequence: CSVDGGTAYEQYF.

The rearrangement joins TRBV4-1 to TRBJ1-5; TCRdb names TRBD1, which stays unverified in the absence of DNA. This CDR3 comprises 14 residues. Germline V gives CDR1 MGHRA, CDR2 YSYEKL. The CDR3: CASSDGQWLQPQHF.